These 2 T cell receptor beta chains were sequenced from one sample in a study of blood T cell repertoires in COVID-19. Data came from immunoSEQ multiplex PCR; TCRdb stores just in-frame clones and leaves some out. The data show approximately 250,000 clones, 75% to 90% seen once. The sample taken for sequencing was peripheral blood. These receptors came from a man aged 25-45 years with active or convalescent COVID-19.

In DNA, the CDR3 is TGTGCCAGCAGCCAAGTGGCGCGGGGGGCCCACAATGAGCAGTTCTTC. Translating gives CASSQVARGAHNEQFF. The J gene is TRBJ2-1, the V gene TRBV3-1 (or the pseudogene TRBV3-2), with 8 bases matching TRBD2. V was pared by 1 base and J by 5 bases, with 7 bases of the junction left unmatched. The germline V gene has CDR1 LGHDT and CDR2 YNNKEL (reference sequence). CDR3 length: 16 residues.

The chain is built from TRBV7-8 and TRBJ1-5; TRBD1 might be the D (6 bases). This CDR3 is built from 18 residues. CDR1 is SGHVS and CDR2 is FQNEAQ in the germline V gene. V was pared by 4 bases and J by 0 bases, with 19 bases between. CDR3 nucleotides: TGTGCCAGCAGCTACGGCGTATCAGGGGTATATAGCAATCAGCCCCAGCATTTT. Protein product: CASSYGVSGVYSNQPQHF.